The 20 T cell receptor beta chains below all came from one sample that was sequenced in a study of T cells in localized non-small cell lung cancer. Sequencing was performed with immunoSEQ multiplex PCR; in TCRdb, only in-frame clones are kept and a portion is missing. Among over 65,000 clones listed, 84% were seen once. This specimen was peripheral blood, taken before any cancer treatment. These receptors were taken from an older female donor with stage I lung adenocarcinoma.

Here the CDR3 DNA reads TGCAGCGCAGGTCCAGGGGATACGCAGTATTTT. It translates to CSAGPGDTQYF. The rearrangement joins TRBV29-1 to TRBJ2-3, with TRBD1 as a possible D gene (5 bases). The CDR3 sequence is 11 residues long. The germline V and J ends were trimmed by 7 bases and 6 bases, with 11 bases remaining between them. Germline CDR1 SQVTM, CDR2 ANQGSEA.

This clone was seen only a few times. The chain links TRBV2 to TRBJ1-1; D is undetermined. The V end lost 5 bases, the J end lost 3 bases, and 7 bases lay between the germline ends. The CDR3 length is 12 residues. Germline CDR1 and CDR2: SNHLY and FYNNEI. In DNA form, the CDR3 reads TGTGCCAGCAGTCTACAGTACACTGAAGCTTTCTTT. Translated: CASSLQYTEAFF.

The rearrangement links TRBV27 to TRBJ1-5, with D unclear. V was trimmed by 5 bases and J by 4 bases, leaving 12 bases between them. This CDR3 has 14 residues. Germline V gene sequence: CDR1 MNHEY, CDR2 SMNVEV (reference sequence). This chain's CDR3 is CASSILGLNQPQHF. The CDR3 DNA reads as TGTGCCAGCAGTATCTTGGGCTTAAATCAGCCCCAGCATTTT.

The V call is TRBV7-3, the J call TRBJ2-3, with D perhaps given as TRBD1 or TRBD2 (5 bases each). This CDR3 spans 15 amino acids. Germline CDR1 is SGHTA and CDR2 is FQGTGA. V gave up 2 bases and J gave up 2 bases, with 11 bases separating them. The CDR3 region has the DNA TGTGCCAGCAGCTTAGGGGGACCCGACACAGATACGCAGTATTTT. Translating it yields CASSLGGPDTDTQYF.

The V gene is TRBV6-1, the J gene TRBJ1-1; D not resolved. Germline V gene lookup returns CDR1 MNHNS and CDR2 SASEGT. V gave up 6 bases and J gave up 3 bases, with 11 bases separating them. The CDR3 extends over 13 amino acids. The CDR3: CASRKGKDTEAFF. As DNA, the CDR3 is TGTGCCAGCAGAAAGGGAAAGGACACTGAAGCTTTCTTT.

This clone was seen only a few times. The chain combines TRBV19 with TRBJ2-7, with 8 nucleotides matching TRBD2. The CDR3 covers 13 residues. Trimming at V came to 7 bases and at J to 9 bases, leaving 11 bases not matched to a gene. CDR1 and CDR2 (germline): LNHDA, SQIVND (reference sequence). The CDR3 region has the DNA TGTGCCAGTACAGCGGGAGACAAAACGAGGCAGTACTTC. It translates to CASTAGDKTRQYF.

The rearrangement joins TRBV7-8 to TRBJ1-6; tentative D call: TRBD1 (5 bases). V gave up 4 bases and J gave up 5 bases, with 9 bases separating them. This CDR3 region has 14 residues. Per germline, CDR1 SGHVS and CDR2 FQNEAQ. The CDR3, as DNA: TGTGCCAGCAGCTCCGGGACGAATAATTCACCCCTCCACTTT. This encodes CASSSGTNNSPLHF.

The chain combines TRBV9 with TRBJ2-5, with a weak D call TRBD2 (6 bases). The CDR3 runs to 16 residues. V shed 0 bases and J shed 5 bases, with 17 bases lying between them. Germline V gene lookup returns CDR1 SGDLS and CDR2 YYNGEE. CDR3 sequence: CASSVGASAARETQYF. DNA of the CDR3: TGTGCCAGCAGCGTAGGGGCTAGCGCCGCGAGGGAGACCCAGTACTTC.

The chain couples TRBV9 to TRBJ2-7; D possibly corresponds to TRBD2 (5 bases). Trimming shortened V by 2 bases and J by 4 bases, and 16 bases separated the two germline ends. Germline CDR1 and CDR2: SGDLS and YYNGEE. The CDR3 contains 15 residues. CDR3 in DNA: TGTGCCAGCAGCGTTGATCAGACTATGATTTACGAGCAGTACTTC. Its protein is CASSVDQTMIYEQYF.

This clone was found a few times. V and J are TRBV7-2 and TRBJ1-2; D uncertain. CDR1 and CDR2 (germline): SGHTA, FQGNSA. The CDR3 contains 16 residues. Trimming pared 2 bases from V and 3 bases from J, leaving 16 bases between. The CDR3 loop is CASSLSPGRADYGYTF. The CDR3 nucleotides read TGTGCCAGCAGCTTATCTCCCGGTAGGGCAGACTATGGCTACACCTTC.

V usage is TRBV18 and J usage is TRBJ2-6; possible D gene TRBD1, 6 bases. V lost 6 bases and J lost 3, with 12 bases in between. The CDR3 is 15 residues long. The germline V gene encodes CDR1 KGHSH and CDR2 LQKENI. The chain's CDR3 is CASSPNRVGANVLTF. In nucleotides, the CDR3 is TGTGCCAGCTCCCCGAACAGGGTTGGGGCCAACGTCCTGACTTTC.

V is TRBV6-1 and J is TRBJ1-2; 8 nucleotides agree with TRBD1. Germline CDR1 and CDR2: MNHNS and SASEGT. V dropped 2 bases and J dropped 7; count of bases not matched to a gene: 3. The CDR3 runs 13 residues. The CDR3 coding sequence is TGTGCCAGCAGTGAACAGGGGGCTATTGGCTACACCTTC. Amino acid sequence: CASSEQGAIGYTF.

V usage is TRBV6-1 and J usage is TRBJ2-5, with D perhaps TRBD1 or TRBD2 (6 bases each). The length of the CDR3 is 14 residues. Germline V gives CDR1 MNHNS, CDR2 SASEGT. Trimming left V 8 bases short and J 5 bases short, with 18 bases between. In nucleotides, the CDR3 is TGTGCCAGCCACACTCGGGGGCTCTGGGAGACCCAGTACTTC. Residues: CASHTRGLWETQYF.

This rearrangement joins TRBV5-8 to TRBJ2-1; 9 bases agree with TRBD2. This CDR3 region has 15 residues. Trimming cost V 2 bases and J 10 bases; bases outside gene matches: 10. The germline gives CDR1 SGHTS, CDR2 YDEGEE. CDR3 sequence reads: CASSLTSGLAWEQFF. The CDR3 nucleotides are TGTGCCAGCAGCTTAACGTCAGGACTAGCGTGGGAGCAGTTCTTC.

The genes are TRBV18 and TRBJ2-1; D is unresolved. The CDR3 runs 11 residues. The V end lost 3 bases, the J end lost 7 bases, and 4 bases lay between the germline ends. The germline CDR1 and CDR2 sequences are KGHSH and LQKENI. As DNA, the CDR3 is TGTGCCAGCTCACCCTTAAATGAGCAGTTCTTC. It codes for CASSPLNEQFF.

The chain has TRBV27 and TRBJ2-1; D is perhaps TRBD1 (5 bases). CDR3 length: 17 residues. Germline V gives CDR1 MNHEY, CDR2 SMNVEV (reference sequence). Trimming shortened V by 2 bases and J by 0 bases, and 14 bases separated the two germline ends. In DNA, the CDR3 is TGTGCCAGCAGTTTACCGACAGCGACTCTCTCCTACAATGAGCAGTTCTTC. It specifies CASSLPTATLSYNEQFF.

This chain uses TRBV5-5 with TRBJ2-2; 7 bases map to TRBD2. This CDR3 spans 16 amino acids. Germline trimming cut 6 bases from V and 6 bases from J; bases unmatched to any gene: 14. The V gene's germline CDR1 is SGHKS and CDR2 YYEKEE (reference sequence). The CDR3 DNA sequence: TGTGCCAGCACCCCGGGGGGTCCCATTCTGGCCGGGGAGCTGTTTTTT. As protein: CASTPGGPILAGELFF.

This chain connects TRBV10-3 to TRBJ2-5, with TRBD2 matching 13 bases. V lost 2 bases to trimming and J lost 2 bases; unmatched junction nucleotides: 5. CDR1 and CDR2 (germline): ENHRY, SYGVKD. The CDR3 has 17 residues. The CDR3 loop is CAISEPGLAGVQETQYF. The CDR3 DNA reads TGTGCCATCAGTGAGCCAGGACTAGCGGGAGTACAAGAGACCCAGTACTTC.

The rearrangement joins TRBV7-6 to TRBJ1-5, with a possible D match to TRBD1 (6 bases). Per the germline V gene, CDR1 is SGHVS and CDR2 is FNYEAQ. Trimming pared 6 bases from V and 4 bases from J, leaving 13 bases between. This CDR3 spans 14 amino acids. The CDR3 loop is CASRPRTANQPQHF. The DNA for the CDR3 is TGTGCCAGCAGGCCCCGGACAGCAAATCAGCCCCAGCATTTT. The full variable domain, its missing parts supplied by reference TRBV7-6 and TRBJ1-5, is GAGVSQSPRYKVTKRGQDVALRCDPISGHVSLYWYRQALGQGPEFLTYFNYEAQQDKSGLPNDRFSAERPEGSISTLTIQRTEQRDSAMYRCASRPRTANQPQHFGDGTRLSIL.

The chain has TRBV6-1 and TRBJ1-1, with D possibly TRBD1 on 5 matching bases. Per germline, CDR1 MNHNS and CDR2 SASEGT. Trimming left V 8 bases short and J 3 bases short, with 16 bases between. This CDR3 has 14 residues. Written as DNA, the CDR3 is TGTGCCAGCTTAGTGGGGGGTTGGGACACTGAAGCTTTCTTT. Translation: CASLVGGWDTEAFF.